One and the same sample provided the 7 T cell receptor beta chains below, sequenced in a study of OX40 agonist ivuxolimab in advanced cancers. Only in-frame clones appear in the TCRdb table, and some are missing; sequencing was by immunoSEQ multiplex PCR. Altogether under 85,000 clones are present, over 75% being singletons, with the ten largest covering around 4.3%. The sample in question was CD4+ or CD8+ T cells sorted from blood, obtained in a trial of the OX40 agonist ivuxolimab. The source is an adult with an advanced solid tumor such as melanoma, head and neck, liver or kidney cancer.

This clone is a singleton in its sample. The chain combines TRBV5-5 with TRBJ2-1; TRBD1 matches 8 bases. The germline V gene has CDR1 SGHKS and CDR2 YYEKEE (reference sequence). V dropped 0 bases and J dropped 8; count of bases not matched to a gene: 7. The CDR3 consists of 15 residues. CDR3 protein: CASSLATGVSDEQFF. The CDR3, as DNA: TGTGCCAGCAGCTTGGCGACAGGGGTGAGCGATGAGCAGTTCTTC.

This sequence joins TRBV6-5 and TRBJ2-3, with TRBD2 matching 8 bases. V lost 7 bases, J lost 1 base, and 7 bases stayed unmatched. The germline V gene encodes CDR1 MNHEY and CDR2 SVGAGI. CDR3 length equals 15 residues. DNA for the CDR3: TGTGCCAGCACACTGTTCGGGAGGGGCACAGATACGCAGTATTTT. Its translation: CASTLFGRGTDTQYF.

CDR3 DNA: TGTGCCAGCAGCAAACGGCGCGGCAGGAGCTCCTACGAGCAGTACTTC. Protein: CASSKRRGRSSYEQYF. V usage is TRBV21-1 and J usage is TRBJ2-7. TRBV21-1 is a listed pseudogene. The CDR3 has 16 residues.

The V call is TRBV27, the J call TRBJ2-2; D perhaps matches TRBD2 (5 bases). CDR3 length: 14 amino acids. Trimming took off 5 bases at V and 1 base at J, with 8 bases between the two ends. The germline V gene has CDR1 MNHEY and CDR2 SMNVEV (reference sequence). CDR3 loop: CASSKDLNTGELFF. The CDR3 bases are TGTGCCAGCAGTAAGGACTTGAACACCGGGGAGCTGTTTTTT.

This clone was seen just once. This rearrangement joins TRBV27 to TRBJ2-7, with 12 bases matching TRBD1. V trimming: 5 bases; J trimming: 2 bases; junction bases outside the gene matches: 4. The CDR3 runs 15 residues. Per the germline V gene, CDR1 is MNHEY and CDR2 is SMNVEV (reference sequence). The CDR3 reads CASSDRDRGPYEQYF. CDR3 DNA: TGTGCCAGCAGTGACCGGGACAGGGGGCCCTACGAGCAGTACTTC.

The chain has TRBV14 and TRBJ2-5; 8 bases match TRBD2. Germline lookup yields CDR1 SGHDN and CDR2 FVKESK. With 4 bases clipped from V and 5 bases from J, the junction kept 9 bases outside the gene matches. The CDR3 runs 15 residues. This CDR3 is CASSPSWGGGETQYF. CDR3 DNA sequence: TGTGCCAGCAGCCCCTCTTGGGGCGGGGGGGAGACCCAGTACTTC.

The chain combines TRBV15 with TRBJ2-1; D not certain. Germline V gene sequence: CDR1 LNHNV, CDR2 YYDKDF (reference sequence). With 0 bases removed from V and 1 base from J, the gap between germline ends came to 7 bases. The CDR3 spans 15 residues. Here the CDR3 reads CATSREGFSYNEQFF. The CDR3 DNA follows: TGTGCCACCAGCAGAGAGGGTTTTTCCTACAATGAGCAGTTCTTC. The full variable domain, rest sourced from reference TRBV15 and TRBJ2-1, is DAMVIQNPRYQVTQFGKPVTLSCSQTLNHNVMYWYQQKSSQAPKLLFHYYDKDFNNEADTPDNFQSRRPNTSFCFLDIRSPGLGDTAMYLCATSREGFSYNEQFFGPGTRLTVL.